This TCR beta chain was found in a study of T cell repertoires in cytomegalovirus infection. One entry per CDR3 protein, called by TCRdb with MiXCR from the reads. There are 75,000 to 95,000 distinct CDR3 sequences in the sample; approximately 45% occur only once, and more than 85% lies in the top ten. CDR3 size: 12 residues. CDR1 is MNHNY, CDR2 SVGAGI, per germline (reference sequence). Trimming shortened V by 10 bases and J by 5 bases, and 14 bases separated the two germline ends. Points on this clonotype: Its antigen is as yet unknown.

This TCR derives from a human donor in good health (CMV status not recorded). Some clones in this sample may be carry-over from other donors' samples. The chain recombines TRBV6-6 with TRBJ2-5, with D tentatively TRBD2 (5 bases). The material was CD8+ T cells from cultured PBMCs, obtained from culture after CMV antigen stimulation. The CDR3 DNA is TGTGCCATATGGGAGATGGGGGAGACCCAGTACTTC. This gives the protein CAIWEMGETQYF.